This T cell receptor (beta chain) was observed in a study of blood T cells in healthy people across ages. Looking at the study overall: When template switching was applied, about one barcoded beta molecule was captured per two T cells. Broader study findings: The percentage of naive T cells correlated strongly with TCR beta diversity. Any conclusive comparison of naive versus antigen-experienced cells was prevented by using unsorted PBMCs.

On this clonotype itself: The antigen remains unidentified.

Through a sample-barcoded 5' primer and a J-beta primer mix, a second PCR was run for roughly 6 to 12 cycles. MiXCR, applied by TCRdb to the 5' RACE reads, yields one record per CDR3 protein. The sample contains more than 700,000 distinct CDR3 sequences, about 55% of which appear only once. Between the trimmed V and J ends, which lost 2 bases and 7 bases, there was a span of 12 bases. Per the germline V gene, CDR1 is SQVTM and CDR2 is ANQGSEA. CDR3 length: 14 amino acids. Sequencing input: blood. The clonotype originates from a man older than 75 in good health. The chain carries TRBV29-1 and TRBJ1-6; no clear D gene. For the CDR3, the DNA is TGCAGCGTTGAAACGGTGGCAAAGAATTCACCCCTCCACTTT. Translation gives CSVETVAKNSPLHF. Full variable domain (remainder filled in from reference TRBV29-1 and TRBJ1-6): SAVISQKPSRDICQRGTSLTIQCQVDSQVTMMFWYRQQPGQSLTLIATANQGSEATYESGFVIDKFPISRPNLTFSTLTVSNMSPEDSSIYLCSVETVAKNSPLHFGNGTRLTVT.